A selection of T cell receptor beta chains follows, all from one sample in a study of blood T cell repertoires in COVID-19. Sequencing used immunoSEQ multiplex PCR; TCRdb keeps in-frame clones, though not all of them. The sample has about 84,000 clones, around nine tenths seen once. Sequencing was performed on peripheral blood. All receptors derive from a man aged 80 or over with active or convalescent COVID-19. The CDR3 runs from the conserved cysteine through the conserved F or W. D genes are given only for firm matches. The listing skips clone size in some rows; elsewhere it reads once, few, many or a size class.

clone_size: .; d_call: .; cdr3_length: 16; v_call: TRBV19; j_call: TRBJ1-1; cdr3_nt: TGTGCCAGTAACAAGGGGACATCGAGCTCGAACACTGAAGCTTTCTTT; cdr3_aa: CASNKGTSSSNTEAFF
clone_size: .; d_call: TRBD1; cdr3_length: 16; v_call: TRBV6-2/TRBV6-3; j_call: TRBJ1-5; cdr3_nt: TGTGCCAGCAGTTACCCCGGAGGACAGGGGCGTCAGCCCCAGCATTTT; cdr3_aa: CASSYPGGQGRQPQHF
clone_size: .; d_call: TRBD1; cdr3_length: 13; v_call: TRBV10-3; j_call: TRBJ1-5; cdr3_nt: TGTGCCATCAGCTCGACAGGGGATCAGCCCCAGCATTTT; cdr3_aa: CAISSTGDQPQHF
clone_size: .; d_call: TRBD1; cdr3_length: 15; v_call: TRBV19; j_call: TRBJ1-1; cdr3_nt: TGTGCCAGTAGTATCAGGGGGCGCTTGAACACTGAAGCTTTCTTT; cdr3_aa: CASSIRGRLNTEAFF
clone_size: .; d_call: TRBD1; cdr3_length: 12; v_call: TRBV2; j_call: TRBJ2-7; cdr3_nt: TGTGCCAGCAGCCAGGGGGCAGGTGAGCAGTACTTC; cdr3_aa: CASSQGAGEQYF
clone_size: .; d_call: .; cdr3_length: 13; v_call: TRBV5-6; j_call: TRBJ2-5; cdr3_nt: TGTGCCAGCAGCAATGGACAGCTGGAGACCCAGTACTTC; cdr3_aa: CASSNGQLETQYF
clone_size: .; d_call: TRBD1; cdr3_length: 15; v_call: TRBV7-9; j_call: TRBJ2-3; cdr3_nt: TGTGCCAGCAGTGACAGGGATCCTAGCACAGATACGCAGTATTTT; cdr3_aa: CASSDRDPSTDTQYF
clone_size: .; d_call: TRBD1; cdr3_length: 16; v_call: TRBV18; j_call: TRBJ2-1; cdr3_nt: TGTGCCAGCTCACCTGAGTTGACAGGGGCTGCAGGTGAGCAGTTCTTC; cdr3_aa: CASSPELTGAAGEQFF
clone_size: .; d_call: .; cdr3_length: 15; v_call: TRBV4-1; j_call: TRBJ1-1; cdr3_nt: TGCGCCAGCAGCCCAGAGGGACACGGGCTAAGTGGTGCTTTCTTT; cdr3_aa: CASSPEGHGLSGAFF
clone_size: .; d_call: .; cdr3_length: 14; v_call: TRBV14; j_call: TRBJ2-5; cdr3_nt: TGTGCCAGCAGCCAAGTCTTGAATCAGGAGACCCAGTACTTC; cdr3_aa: CASSQVLNQETQYF
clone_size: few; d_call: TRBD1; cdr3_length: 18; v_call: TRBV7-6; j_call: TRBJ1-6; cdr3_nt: TGTGCCAGCAGCACCGACCTTGGACAGGGACGATATAATTCACCCCTCCACTTT; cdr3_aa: CASSTDLGQGRYNSPLHF
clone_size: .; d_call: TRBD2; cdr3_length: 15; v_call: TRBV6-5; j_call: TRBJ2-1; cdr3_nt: TGTGCCAGCAGCCCACTAGCGGGAGGGTTCAATGAGCAGTTCTTC; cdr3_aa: CASSPLAGGFNEQFF
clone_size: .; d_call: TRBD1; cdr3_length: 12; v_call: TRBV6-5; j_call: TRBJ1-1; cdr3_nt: TGTGCCAGCAGGACAGGGGGAACTGAAGCTTTCTTT; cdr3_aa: CASRTGGTEAFF
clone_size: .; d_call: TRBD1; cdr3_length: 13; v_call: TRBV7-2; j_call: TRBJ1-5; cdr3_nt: TGTGCCAGCAGCGTAGGACAGGGTCAGCCCCAGCATTTT; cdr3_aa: CASSVGQGQPQHF
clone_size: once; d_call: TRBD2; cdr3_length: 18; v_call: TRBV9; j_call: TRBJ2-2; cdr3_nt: TGTGCCAGCAGCGTGGGACTAGCGGGGAAGTCGAACACCGGGGAGCTGTTTTTT; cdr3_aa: CASSVGLAGKSNTGELFF
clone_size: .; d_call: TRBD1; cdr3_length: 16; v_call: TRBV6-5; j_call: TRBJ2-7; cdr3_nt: TGTGCCAGCAGTTACCCCGGGACAGGGGTCTATTACGAGCAGTACTTC; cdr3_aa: CASSYPGTGVYYEQYF
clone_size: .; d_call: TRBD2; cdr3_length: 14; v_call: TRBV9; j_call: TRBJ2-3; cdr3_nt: TGTGCCAGCTCTCTAAGGACTAGTCCCGATACGCAGTATTTT; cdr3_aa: CASSLRTSPDTQYF
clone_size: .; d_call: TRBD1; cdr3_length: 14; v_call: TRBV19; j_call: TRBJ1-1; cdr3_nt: TGTGCCAGTAGGACGGGACAGGGGATTCATGGAGCTTTCTTT; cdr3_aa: CASRTGQGIHGAFF
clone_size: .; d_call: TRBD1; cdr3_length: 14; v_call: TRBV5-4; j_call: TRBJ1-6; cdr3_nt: TGTGCCAGCAGCGCAGGGACAGGCTCCTCACCCCTCCACTTT; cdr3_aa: CASSAGTGSSPLHF
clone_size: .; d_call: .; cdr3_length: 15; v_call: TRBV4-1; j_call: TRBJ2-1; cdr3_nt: TGCGCCAGCAGCCAACAACAGAGCACCTACAATGAGCAGTTCTTC; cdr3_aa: CASSQQQSTYNEQFF
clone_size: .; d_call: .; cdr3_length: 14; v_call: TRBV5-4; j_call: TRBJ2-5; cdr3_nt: TGTGCCAGCAGCTTGGCTGGGAGTGGGGAGACCCAGTACTTC; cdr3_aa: CASSLAGSGETQYF
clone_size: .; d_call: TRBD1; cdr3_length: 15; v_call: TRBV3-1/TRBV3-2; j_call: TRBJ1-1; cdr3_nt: TGTGCCAGCAGCCAAGGGACAGGGGGTTTAGTTGAAGCTTTCTTT; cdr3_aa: CASSQGTGGLVEAFF
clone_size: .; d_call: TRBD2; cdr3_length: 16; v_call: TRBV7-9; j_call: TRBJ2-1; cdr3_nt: TGTGCCAGCAGCTTAGTGCTAGCGGGAGGGAGGGATGAGCAGTTCTTC; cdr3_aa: CASSLVLAGGRDEQFF
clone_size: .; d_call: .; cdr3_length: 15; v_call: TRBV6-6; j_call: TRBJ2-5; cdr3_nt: TGTGCCAGCAGTGTACCCGGGACAAGCAAAGAGACCCAGTACTTC; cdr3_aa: CASSVPGTSKETQYF
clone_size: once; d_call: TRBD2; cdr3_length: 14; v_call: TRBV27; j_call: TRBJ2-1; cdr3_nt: TGTGCCAGCAGCTTCGGGACTACCCACAATGAGCAGTTCTTC; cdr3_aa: CASSFGTTHNEQFF
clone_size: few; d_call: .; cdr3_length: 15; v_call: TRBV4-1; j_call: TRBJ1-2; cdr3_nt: TGCGCCAGCAGCCACCAGACCATCGGTCGGAAGGGGTACACCTTC; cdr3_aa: CASSHQTIGRKGYTF
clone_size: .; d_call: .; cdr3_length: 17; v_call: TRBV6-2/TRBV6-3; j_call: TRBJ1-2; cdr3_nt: TGTGCCAGCAGTCAAAGAGAGGGGGTTGGTGCTAACTATGGCTACACCTTC; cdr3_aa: CASSQREGVGANYGYTF
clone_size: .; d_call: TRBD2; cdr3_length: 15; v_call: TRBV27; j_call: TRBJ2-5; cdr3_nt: TGTGCCAGCAGTGACGTGGGAGCGGGAGGAGGGGCCCAGTACTTC; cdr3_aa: CASSDVGAGGGAQYF
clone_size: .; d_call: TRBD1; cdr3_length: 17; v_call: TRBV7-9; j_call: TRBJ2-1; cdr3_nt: TGTGCCAGCAGCCCCCGGGGACAGGCGACCTCCTACAATGAGCAGTTCTTC; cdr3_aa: CASSPRGQATSYNEQFF
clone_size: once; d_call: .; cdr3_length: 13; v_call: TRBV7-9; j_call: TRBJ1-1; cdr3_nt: TGTGCCACCTTAGCTCTGCGGGCCACTGAAGCTTTCTTT; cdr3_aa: CATLALRATEAFF
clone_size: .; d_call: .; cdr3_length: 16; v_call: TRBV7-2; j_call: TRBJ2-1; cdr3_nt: TGTGCCAGCAGCTTAGATTATAGCGGAAGGAACAATGAGCAGTTCTTC; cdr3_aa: CASSLDYSGRNNEQFF
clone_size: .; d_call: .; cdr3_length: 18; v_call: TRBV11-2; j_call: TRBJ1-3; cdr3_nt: TGTGCCAGCAGCCCGAGTGGACTTTCAAGTAGCTCTGGAAACACCATATATTTT; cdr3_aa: CASSPSGLSSSSGNTIYF
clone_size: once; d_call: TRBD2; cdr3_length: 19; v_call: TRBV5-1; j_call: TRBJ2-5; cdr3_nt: TGCGCCAGCAGCTTGGCCGGGACTAGCGGAGGGGGGCGACAAGAGACCCAGTACTTC; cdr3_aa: CASSLAGTSGGGRQETQYF
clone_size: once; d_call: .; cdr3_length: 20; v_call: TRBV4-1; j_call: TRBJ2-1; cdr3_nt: TGCGCCAGCAGCCAAGATGGTCCATATTCCAGGACTCGAGTAGTAGATGAGCAGTTCTTC; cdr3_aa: CASSQDGPYSRTRVVDEQFF
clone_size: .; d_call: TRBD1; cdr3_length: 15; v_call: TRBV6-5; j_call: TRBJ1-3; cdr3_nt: TGTGCCAGCAGCCGGACAGGGGCGTTGGGAAACACCATATATTTT; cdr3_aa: CASSRTGALGNTIYF
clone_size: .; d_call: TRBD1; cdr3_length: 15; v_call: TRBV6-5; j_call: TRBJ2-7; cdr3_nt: TGTGCCAGCAGCACGACAGGGAGCCTACGAGGCGAGCAGTACTTC; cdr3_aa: CASSTTGSLRGEQYF
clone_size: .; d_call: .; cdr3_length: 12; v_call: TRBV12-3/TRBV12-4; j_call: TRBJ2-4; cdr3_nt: TGTGCCAGCAGCTTACCGCCCGGTGGTCAGTACTTC; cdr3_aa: CASSLPPGGQYF
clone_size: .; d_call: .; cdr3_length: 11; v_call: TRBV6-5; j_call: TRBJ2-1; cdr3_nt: TGTGCCAGCAGCACACAGAATGAGCAGTTCTTC; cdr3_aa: CASSTQNEQFF
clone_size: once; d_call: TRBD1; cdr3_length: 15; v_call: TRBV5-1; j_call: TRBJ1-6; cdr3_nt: TGCGCCAGCAGCTTGGTTACAGGGGAAAATTCACCCCTCCACTTT; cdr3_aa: CASSLVTGENSPLHF
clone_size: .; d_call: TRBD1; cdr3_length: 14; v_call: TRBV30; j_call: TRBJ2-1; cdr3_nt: TGTGCCTGGAGTGTTGGGACAGGCTACAATGAGCAGTTCTTC; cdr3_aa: CAWSVGTGYNEQFF
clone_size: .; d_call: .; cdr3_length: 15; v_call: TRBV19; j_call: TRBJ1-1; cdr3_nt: TGTGCCCCCTCGGGGAGGGGGGCGAGGCACACTGAAGCTTTCTTT; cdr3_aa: CAPSGRGARHTEAFF
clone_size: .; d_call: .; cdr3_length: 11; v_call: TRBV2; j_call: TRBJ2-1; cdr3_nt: TGTGCCAGCAGTTATAACACTGAGCAGTTCTTC; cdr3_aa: CASSYNTEQFF
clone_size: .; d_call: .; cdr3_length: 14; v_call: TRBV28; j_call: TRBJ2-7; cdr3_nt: TGTGCCAGCGCGGCGACGCACCGCTCGGGGGAGCAGTACTTC; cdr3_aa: CASAATHRSGEQYF
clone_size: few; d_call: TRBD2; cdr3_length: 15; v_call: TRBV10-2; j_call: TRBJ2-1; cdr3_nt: TGCGCCAGCAGCCTAGGGACTAGCGAATACAATGAGCAGTTCTTC; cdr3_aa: CASSLGTSEYNEQFF
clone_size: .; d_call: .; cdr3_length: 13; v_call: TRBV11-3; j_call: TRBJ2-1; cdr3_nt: TGTGCCAGCAGCTTAGGTCGGGTCAATGAGCAGTTCTTC; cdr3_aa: CASSLGRVNEQFF
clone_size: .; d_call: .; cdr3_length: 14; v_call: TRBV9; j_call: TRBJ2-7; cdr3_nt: TGTGCCAGCAGCGTAGGGGAACAGGGTTACGAGCAGTACTTC; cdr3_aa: CASSVGEQGYEQYF
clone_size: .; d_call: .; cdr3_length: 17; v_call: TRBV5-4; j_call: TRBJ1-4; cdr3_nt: TGTGCCAGCAGCACATTTAGGGGTTCTCTCGGTAGTGAAAAACTGTTTTTT; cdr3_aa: CASSTFRGSLGSEKLFF
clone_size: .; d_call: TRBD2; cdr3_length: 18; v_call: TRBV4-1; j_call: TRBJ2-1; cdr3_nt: TGCGCCAGCAGCCAACCTGGCCTGGGGACTAGCGGGATCTATGAGCAGTTCTTC; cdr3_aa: CASSQPGLGTSGIYEQFF
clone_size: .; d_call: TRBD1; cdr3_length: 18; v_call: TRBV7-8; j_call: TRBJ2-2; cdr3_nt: TGTGCCAGCAGCTTACCTCCCCGGACAGGGGGCCATACCGGGGAGCTGTTTTTT; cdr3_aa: CASSLPPRTGGHTGELFF
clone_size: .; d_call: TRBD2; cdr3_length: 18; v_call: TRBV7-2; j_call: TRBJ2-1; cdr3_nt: TGTGCCAGCAGCTTACCCCTCCTAGCGGGAGGACGCCACAATGAGCAGTTCTTC; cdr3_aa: CASSLPLLAGGRHNEQFF
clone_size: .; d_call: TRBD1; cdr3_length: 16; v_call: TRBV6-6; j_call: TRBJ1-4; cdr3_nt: TGTGCCAGCAGTTACGCACAGGGGAGCACTAATGAAAAACTGTTTTTT; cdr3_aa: CASSYAQGSTNEKLFF
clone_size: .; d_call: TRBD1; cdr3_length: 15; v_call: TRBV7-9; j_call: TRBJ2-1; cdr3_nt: TGTGCCAGCAGCCAGACAGGGGTCTCCTACAATGAGCAGTTCTTC; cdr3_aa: CASSQTGVSYNEQFF
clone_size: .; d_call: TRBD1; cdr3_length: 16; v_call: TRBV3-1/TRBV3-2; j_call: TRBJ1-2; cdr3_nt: TGTGCCAGCAGCCATCTGGACAGGGGAGTAGGGTATGGCTACACCTTC; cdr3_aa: CASSHLDRGVGYGYTF
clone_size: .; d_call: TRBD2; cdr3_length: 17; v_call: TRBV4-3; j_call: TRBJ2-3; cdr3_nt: TGCGCCAGCAGCCAAGGGCCTAGCGGGACGCAGGCAGATACGCAGTATTTT; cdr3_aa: CASSQGPSGTQADTQYF
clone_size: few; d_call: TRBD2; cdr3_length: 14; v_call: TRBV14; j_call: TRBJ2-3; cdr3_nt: TGTGCCAGCAGCCAAGTCGGGAGGACAGATACGCAGTATTTT; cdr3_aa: CASSQVGRTDTQYF
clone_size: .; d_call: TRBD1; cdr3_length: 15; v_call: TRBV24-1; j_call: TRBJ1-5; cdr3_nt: TGTGCCACCAGCCAGACAGGGACGCCTAATCAGCCCCAGCATTTT; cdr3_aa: CATSQTGTPNQPQHF
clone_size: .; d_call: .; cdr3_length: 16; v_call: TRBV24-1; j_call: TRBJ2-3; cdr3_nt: TGTGCCACCAGTGATTTGAGGGAGACTAGCACAGATACGCAGTATTTT; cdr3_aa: CATSDLRETSTDTQYF
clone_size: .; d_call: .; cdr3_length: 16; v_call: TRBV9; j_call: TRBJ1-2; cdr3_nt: TGTGCCAGCAGCGTAGTAGCGCGTCCTACCTCCTATGGCTACACCTTC; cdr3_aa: CASSVVARPTSYGYTF
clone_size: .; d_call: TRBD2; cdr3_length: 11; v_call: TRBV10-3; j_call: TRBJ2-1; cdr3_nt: TGTGCCACCTGGTGGGGCGGGAGATTGTTCTTC; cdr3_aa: CATWWGGRLFF